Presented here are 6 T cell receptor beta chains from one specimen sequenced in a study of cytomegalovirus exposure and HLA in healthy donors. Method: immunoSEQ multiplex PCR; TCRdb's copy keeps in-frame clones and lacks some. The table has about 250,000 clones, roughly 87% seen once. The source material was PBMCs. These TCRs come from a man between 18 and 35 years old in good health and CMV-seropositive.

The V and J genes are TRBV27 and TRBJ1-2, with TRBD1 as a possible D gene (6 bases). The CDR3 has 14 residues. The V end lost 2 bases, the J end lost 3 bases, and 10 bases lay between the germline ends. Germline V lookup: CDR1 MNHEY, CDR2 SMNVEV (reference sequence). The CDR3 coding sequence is TGTGCCAGCAGTTTAGACAGGACCCACTATGGCTACACCTTC. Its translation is CASSLDRTHYGYTF.

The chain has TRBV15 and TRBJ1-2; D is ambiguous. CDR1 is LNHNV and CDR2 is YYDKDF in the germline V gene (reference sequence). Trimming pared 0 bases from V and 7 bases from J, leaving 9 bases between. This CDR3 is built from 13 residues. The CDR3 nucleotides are TGTGCCACCAGCAGAGATCGGAAGGGTGGCTACACCTTC. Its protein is CATSRDRKGGYTF.

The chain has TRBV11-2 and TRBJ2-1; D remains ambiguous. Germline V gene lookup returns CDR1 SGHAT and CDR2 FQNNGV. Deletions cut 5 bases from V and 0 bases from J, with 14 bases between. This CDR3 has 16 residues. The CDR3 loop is CASSRLTASSYNEQFF. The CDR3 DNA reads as TGTGCCAGCAGCCGATTGACGGCGAGCTCCTACAATGAGCAGTTCTTC.

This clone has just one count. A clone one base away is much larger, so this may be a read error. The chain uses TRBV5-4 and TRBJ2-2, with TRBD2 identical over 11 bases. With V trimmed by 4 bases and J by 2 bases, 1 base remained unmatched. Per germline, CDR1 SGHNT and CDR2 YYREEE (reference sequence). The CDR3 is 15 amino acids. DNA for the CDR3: TGTGCCAGCAGCGGGACTAGCGGAAACACCGGGGAGCTGTTTTTT. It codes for CASSGTSGNTGELFF.

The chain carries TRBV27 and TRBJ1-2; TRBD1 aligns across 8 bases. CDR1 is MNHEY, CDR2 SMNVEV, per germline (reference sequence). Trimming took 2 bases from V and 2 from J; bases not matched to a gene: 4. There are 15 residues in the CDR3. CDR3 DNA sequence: TGTGCCAGCAGTTTAAGGACAGGGTTGAACTATGGCTACACCTTC. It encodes CASSLRTGLNYGYTF.

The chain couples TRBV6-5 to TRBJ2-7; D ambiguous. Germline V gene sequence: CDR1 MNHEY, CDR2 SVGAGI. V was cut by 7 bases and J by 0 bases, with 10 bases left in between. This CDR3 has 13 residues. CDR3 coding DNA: TGTGCCAGCACCTCACCAGGCTCCTACGAGCAGTACTTC. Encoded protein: CASTSPGSYEQYF.